What follows is one T cell receptor beta chain and its context. Germline V gene data show CDR1 as MNHEY and CDR2 as SVGAGI. The CDR3 runs 14 residues. Trimming stripped 0 bases from V and 5 bases from J, with 10 bases between. The entry originates in a study of shared clonotypes between healthy human individuals. Study background: Serving as donors were two women and three men, whose ages spanned 18 to 49.

Sorted subsets were amplified in replicate PCRs using 150 to 250 ng DNA, 30,000 to 35,000 T cell genomes. Method: immunoSEQ multiplex PCR; TCRdb's copy keeps in-frame clones and lacks some. The table records roughly 1,500,000 clones, 95% to 99% of them present only once. The donors, healthy adults who were HIV-negative, had experienced no recent acute infections or vaccinations. Caucasian adults residing in Nashville, Tennessee made up all the donors. The sequence came from a man younger than 40 in good health. The chain has TRBV6-5 and TRBJ1-1; D call uncertain. Sequencing used naive CD4+ T cells sorted from blood. Specified subset: CD45RA+ positively selected. Written as DNA, the CDR3 is TGTGCCAGCAGTTACTCGATGGGAGGGACTGAAGCTTTCTTT. As protein: CASSYSMGGTEAFF.